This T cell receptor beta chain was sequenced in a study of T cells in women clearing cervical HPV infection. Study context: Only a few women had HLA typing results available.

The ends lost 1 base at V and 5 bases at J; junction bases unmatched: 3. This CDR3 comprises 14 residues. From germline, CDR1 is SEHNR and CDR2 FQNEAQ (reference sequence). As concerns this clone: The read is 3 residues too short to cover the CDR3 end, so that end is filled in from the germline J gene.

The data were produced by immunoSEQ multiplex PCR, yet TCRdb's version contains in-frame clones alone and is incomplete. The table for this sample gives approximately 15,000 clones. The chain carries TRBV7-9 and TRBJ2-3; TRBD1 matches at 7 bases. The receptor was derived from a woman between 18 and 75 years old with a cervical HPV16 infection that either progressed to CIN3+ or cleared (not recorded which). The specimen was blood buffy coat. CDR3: CASSLVPGGDTQYF. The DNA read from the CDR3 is TGTGCCAGCAGCTTAGTGCCAGGGGGAGATACG.